Shown below are 17 T cell receptor beta chains from a single sample sequenced in a study of cytomegalovirus exposure and HLA in healthy donors. Sequencing used immunoSEQ multiplex PCR; TCRdb keeps in-frame clones, though not all of them. The sample lists 200,000 to 250,000 clones, 75% to 90% occurring once. Material: PBMCs. All receptors derive from a young woman in good health and CMV-seronegative.

The chain combines TRBV11-3 with TRBJ2-5; D uncertain. Germline V lookup: CDR1 SGHNT, CDR2 YENEEA. V lost 4 bases to trimming and J lost 4 bases, with 10 bases between them. The CDR3 is 13 residues long. The CDR3 is CASSSVSRETQYF. The CDR3, as DNA: TGTGCCAGCAGCTCGGTCTCCCGAGAGACCCAGTACTTC.

The chain recombines TRBV27 with TRBJ1-2; 7 bases are shared with TRBD1. CDR1 MNHEY and CDR2 SMNVEV come from the germline V gene (reference sequence). CDR3 length equals 14 residues. After removal of 4 bases from V and 5 bases from J, the junction contained 7 bases not matched to a gene. The CDR3: CASSYSRGVYGYTF. DNA for the CDR3: TGTGCCAGCAGTTATTCCAGGGGGGTGTATGGCTACACCTTC.

With regard to this clone: A much larger clone lies a single base off, so this may be a read error. J is TRBJ2-5 and V is TRBV7-9; D ambiguous. The DNA end is more similar to TRBJ2-7, so the J call may be wrong. This CDR3 has 11 residues. Germline CDR1 SEHNR, CDR2 FQNEAQ (reference sequence). This chain's CDR3 is CASSRGYEQYF. The CDR3 DNA reads TGTGCCAGCAGCCGAGGCTACGAGCAGTACTTC.

V is TRBV30 and J is TRBJ1-2; D remains unclear. V gave up 5 bases and J gave up 5 bases, with 12 bases separating them. The germline gives CDR1 GTSNPN, CDR2 SVGIG (reference sequence). The CDR3 has 12 residues. CDR3 sequence reads: CAWAGEGYGYTF. CDR3 DNA sequence: TGTGCCTGGGCTGGGGAGGGATATGGCTACACCTTC.

The chain recombines TRBV2 with TRBJ1-5; tentative D call: TRBD1 (5 bases). CDR1 and CDR2 from the germline V gene are SNHLY and FYNNEI. This CDR3 is 14 amino acids long. V shed 5 bases and J shed 6 bases, with 14 bases lying between them. In DNA, the CDR3 is TGTGCCAGCAGTATTGCAGGGAGCGGTCAGCCCCAGCATTTT. This translates into CASSIAGSGQPQHF.

The chain uses TRBV6-5 and TRBJ1-6; D remains ambiguous. The germline gives CDR1 MNHEY, CDR2 SVGAGI. This CDR3 spans 14 amino acids. The V gene lost 2 bases and the J gene lost 5 bases, with 7 bases spanning the gap. The CDR3 is CASSYEGNNSPLHF. CDR3 nucleotides: TGTGCCAGCAGTTACGAAGGGAATAATTCACCCCTCCACTTT.

J is TRBJ1-3 and V is TRBV2; D may be TRBD1 (6 bases). There are 15 residues in the CDR3. Trimming stripped 2 bases from V and 0 bases from J, with 8 bases between. CDR1 and CDR2 from the germline V gene are SNHLY and FYNNEI. The CDR3 is CASSERGGSGNTIYF. Here the CDR3 DNA reads TGTGCCAGCAGTGAAAGGGGGGGCTCTGGAAACACCATATATTTT.

V is TRBV28 and J is TRBJ1-5; no clear D gene. Per germline, CDR1 MDHEN and CDR2 SYDVKM. The V end lost 3 bases, the J end lost 0 bases, and 9 bases lay between the germline ends. The CDR3 is made up of 15 amino acids. As DNA, the CDR3 is TGTGCCAGCAGTTTTCGTGGGCTTAGCAATCAGCCCCAGCATTTT. Translating gives CASSFRGLSNQPQHF. The whole variable domain, filled in from reference TRBV28 and TRBJ1-5, reads DVKVTQSSRYLVKRTGEKVFLECVQDMDHENMFWYRQDPGLGLRLIYFSYDVKMKEKGDIPEGYSVSREKKERFSLILESASTNQTSMYLCASSFRGLSNQPQHFGDGTRLSIL.

This clone was seen just once. The chain employs TRBV30 and TRBJ1-1, with TRBD1 matching over 7 bases. Losses at the gene ends were 6 bases for V and 0 bases for J; bases not matched to a gene: 13. Germline lookup yields CDR1 GTSNPN and CDR2 SVGIG (reference sequence). This CDR3 has 16 residues. The CDR3 protein is CACPRQGGGMNTEAFF. CDR3 coding DNA: TGTGCCTGCCCCCGGCAGGGGGGCGGAATGAACACTGAAGCTTTCTTT.

The chain is built from TRBV2 and TRBJ1-3, with a tentative D call TRBD1 (5 bases). Per germline, CDR1 SNHLY and CDR2 FYNNEI. The length of the CDR3 is 14 residues. Between the trimmed V and J ends, which lost 5 bases and 0 bases, there was a span of 8 bases. DNA of the CDR3: TGTGCCAGCAGTTTCGGGACCTCTGGAAACACCATATATTTT. Residues: CASSFGTSGNTIYF.

V usage is TRBV7-9 and J usage is TRBJ1-6; maybe TRBD1 (6 bases). Between the trimmed V and J ends, which lost 3 bases and 8 bases, there was a span of 11 bases. This CDR3 comprises 14 residues. CDR1 SEHNR and CDR2 FQNEAQ come from the germline V gene (reference sequence). The CDR3 loop reads CASSFGGADSPLHF. The DNA for the CDR3 is TGTGCCAGCAGCTTCGGGGGCGCGGATTCACCCCTCCACTTT.

The V call is TRBV27, the J call TRBJ2-2, with TRBD1 as a possible D gene (5 bases). V was trimmed by 6 bases and J by 1 base, leaving 9 bases between them. This CDR3 contains 14 residues. Germline lookup yields CDR1 MNHEY and CDR2 SMNVEV (reference sequence). CDR3 nucleotide sequence: TGTGCCAGCAGGATACAGGTGAACACCGGGGAGCTGTTTTTT. This sequence encodes CASRIQVNTGELFF.

This chain connects TRBV5-3 to TRBJ2-7; no definite D call. TRBV5-3 is annotated as an ORF whose role is uncertain. CDR3 length: 14 residues. Trimming pared 4 bases from V and 0 bases from J, leaving 11 bases between. Here the CDR3 reads CARSHSASSYEQYF. CDR3 in DNA: TGTGCCAGAAGCCATTCAGCAAGCTCCTACGAGCAGTACTTC.

The J gene is TRBJ2-3, the V gene TRBV6-5, with D possibly being TRBD2 (5 bases). The germline V gene encodes CDR1 MNHEY and CDR2 SVGAGI. This CDR3 spans 15 amino acids. V lost 6 bases and J lost 2, with 15 bases in between. The CDR3: CASSLGVGLTDTQYF. The CDR3 nucleotides are TGTGCCAGCAGCTTAGGCGTTGGACTCACAGATACGCAGTATTTT.

In its sample, this clone was seen a few times. The chain is built from TRBV4-1 and TRBJ1-3, with TRBD1 identical over 7 bases. The CDR3 contains 15 residues. V lost 2 bases to trimming and J lost 4 bases; unmatched junction nucleotides: 5. The germline CDR1 and CDR2 sequences are MGHRA and YSYEKL. The CDR3 DNA is TGCGCCAGCAGCCAACGTACAGGGGACGGAAACACCATATATTTT. Translating it yields CASSQRTGDGNTIYF.

Only one count was recorded for this clone. V usage is TRBV5-6 and J usage is TRBJ2-1, with D possibly called TRBD1 or TRBD2 (6 bases each). There are 17 residues in the CDR3. V lost 3 bases to trimming and J lost 2 bases, with 18 bases between them. Germline V CDR1 and CDR2: SGHDT, YYEEEE. This CDR3 reads CASSSPMTRGPYNEQFF. The DNA of the CDR3 is TGTGCCAGCAGCTCGCCTATGACCCGGGGGCCCTACAATGAGCAGTTCTTC.

The CDR3 loop is CASSPGNTEAFF. CDR3 DNA: TGTGCCAGCAGCCCCGGAAACACTGAAGCTTTCTTT. The chain combines TRBV5-6 with TRBJ1-1, with no clear D. The CDR3 runs to 12 residues. V lost 4 bases and J lost 2, with 6 bases in between. The germline gives CDR1 SGHDT, CDR2 YYEEEE.